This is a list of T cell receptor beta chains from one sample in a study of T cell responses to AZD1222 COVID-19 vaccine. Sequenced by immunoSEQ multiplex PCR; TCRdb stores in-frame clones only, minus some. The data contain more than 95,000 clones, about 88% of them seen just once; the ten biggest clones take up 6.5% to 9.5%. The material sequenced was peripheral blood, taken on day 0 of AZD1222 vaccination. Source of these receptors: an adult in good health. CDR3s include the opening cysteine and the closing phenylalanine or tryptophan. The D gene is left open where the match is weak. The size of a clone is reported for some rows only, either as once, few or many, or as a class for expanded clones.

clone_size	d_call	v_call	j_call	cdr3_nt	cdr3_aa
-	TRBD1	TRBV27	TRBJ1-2	TGTGCCAGCAGAGACAGGGCTGAGAATGGCTACACCTTC	CASRDRAENGYTF
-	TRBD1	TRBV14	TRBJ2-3	TGTGCCAGCAGCCAAGTATCGAGGACAGGGTGGGGAAGTAGCACAGATACGCAGTATTTT	CASSQVSRTGWGSSTDTQYF
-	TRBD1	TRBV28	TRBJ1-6	TGTGCCAGCAGTTTGCTCAGGGGGGGTTCACCCCTCCACTTT	CASSLLRGGSPLHF
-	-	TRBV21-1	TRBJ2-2	TGTGCCAGCAGAGGACAGTACGCGAACACCGGGGAGCTGTTTTTT	CASRGQYANTGELFF
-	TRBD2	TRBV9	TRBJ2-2	TGTGCCAGCAGCTTTAGACTAGCGGGGCCTGAAGGCGGGGAGCTGTTTTTT	CASSFRLAGPEGGELFF
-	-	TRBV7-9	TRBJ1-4	TGTGCCAGCAGCTTAGGGGGTGGGACCCACAGTGAAAAACTGTTTTTT	CASSLGGGTHSEKLFF
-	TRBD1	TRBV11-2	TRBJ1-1	TGTGCCAGCAGCCCGCGGACAGGGTGGAACACTGAAGCTTTCTTT	CASSPRTGWNTEAFF
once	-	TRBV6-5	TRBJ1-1	TGTGCCAGCAGTTGGGGACAGAACACTGAAGCTTTCTTT	CASSWGQNTEAFF
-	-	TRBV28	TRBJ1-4	TGTGCCAGCAGTTTTGACGGGGTGGCACAAACAGGGAATAATGAAAAACTGTTTTTT	CASSFDGVAQTGNNEKLFF
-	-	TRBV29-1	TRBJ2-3	TGCAGCGTGTGTTACTCGGGGTTGATGGGAGATACGCAGTATTTT	CSVCYSGLMGDTQYF
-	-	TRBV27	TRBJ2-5	TGTGCCAGCAGAGGACTGCAAGAGACCCAGTACTTC	CASRGLQETQYF
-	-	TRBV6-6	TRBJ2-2	TGTGCCAGCAGTTTCGGACAGGAGGGGACCACCGGGGAGCTGTTTTTT	CASSFGQEGTTGELFF
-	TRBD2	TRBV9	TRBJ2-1	TGTGCCAGCAGCGTAACCGACTTTAGCGGGATCCCAAATGAGCAGTTCTTC	CASSVTDFSGIPNEQFF
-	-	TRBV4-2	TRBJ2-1	TGTGCCAGCAGCCAAGATAGGGCGGGGGAGCAGTTCTTC	CASSQDRAGEQFF
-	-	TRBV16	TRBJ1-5	TGTGCCAGCAGCCAATCAAGCGGTTCCAATCAGCCCCAGCATTTT	CASSQSSGSNQPQHF
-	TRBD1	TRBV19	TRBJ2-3	TGTGCCAGTAGGCATACAGGGGGTAACACAGATACGCAGTATTTT	CASRHTGGNTDTQYF
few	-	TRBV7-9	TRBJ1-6	TGTGCCAGCAGCCCTCGGGGAAGTAATTCACCCCTCCACTTT	CASSPRGSNSPLHF
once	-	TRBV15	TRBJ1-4	TGTGCCACCAGCAGCTTGGCCGCAACTAATGAAAAACTGTTTTTT	CATSSLAATNEKLFF
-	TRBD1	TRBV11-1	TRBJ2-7	TGTGCCAGCAGCTTAGTGGACAGGGGGCCCTACGAGCAGTACTTC	CASSLVDRGPYEQYF
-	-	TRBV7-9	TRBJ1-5	TGTGCCAGCAGTCTATCTGTCCAGCCCCAGCATTTT	CASSLSVQPQHF
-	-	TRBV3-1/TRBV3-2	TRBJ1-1	TGTGCCAGCAGCCAAGCGGGGAACACTGAAGCTTTCTTT	CASSQAGNTEAFF
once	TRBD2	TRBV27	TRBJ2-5	TGTGCCAGCAGCGGGAAACAAGGGACTAGCGAGCCGCGAAAGTACTTC	CASSGKQGTSEPRKYF
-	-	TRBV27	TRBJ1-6	TGTGCCAGCAGTTTAAGGGGGGACAATTCACCCCTCCACTTT	CASSLRGDNSPLHF
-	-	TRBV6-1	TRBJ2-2	TGTGCCAGCAGTGAAGGCCACAGGACAGATACCGGGGAGCTGTTTTTT	CASSEGHRTDTGELFF
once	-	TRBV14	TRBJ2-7	TGTGCCAGCAGCCAAGCCGAGTTGCCGGGCGAGCAGTACTTC	CASSQAELPGEQYF
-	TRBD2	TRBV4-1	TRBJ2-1	TGCGCCAGCAGCCAGCCCGGGACTAGTATATCAGAGCAGTTCTTC	CASSQPGTSISEQFF
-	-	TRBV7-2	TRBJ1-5	TGTGCCAGCAGCGCGGGAGGGTACAATCAGCCCCAGCATTTT	CASSAGGYNQPQHF
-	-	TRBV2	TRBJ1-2	TGTGCCAGCAGTGAAACAGGGAGCCATGGCTACACCTTC	CASSETGSHGYTF
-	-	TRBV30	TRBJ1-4	TGTGCCTGGGACCCGGGGACGGGTGAAAAACTGTTTTTT	CAWDPGTGEKLFF
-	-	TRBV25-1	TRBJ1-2	TGTGCCAGCAGCGAGGGGTCCCTGGGCTACACCTTC	CASSEGSLGYTF
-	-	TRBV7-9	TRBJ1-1	TGTGCCAGCAGCTTAACCCGGGACATCTGGAACACTGAAGCTTTCTTT	CASSLTRDIWNTEAFF
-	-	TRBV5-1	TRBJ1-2	TGCGCCAGCAGCTCCCCCCCCGGCGGAAAGGGCTACACCTTC	CASSSPPGGKGYTF
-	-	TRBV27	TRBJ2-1	TGTGCCAGCAGTTTCCGGGACACCTACAATGAGCAGTTCTTC	CASSFRDTYNEQFF
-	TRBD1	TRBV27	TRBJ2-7	TGTGCCAGCAACCGAGGGGGCAGTACCTACGAGCAGTACTTC	CASNRGGSTYEQYF
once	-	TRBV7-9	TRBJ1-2	TGTGCCAGCAGCAATACCTTTGTCAGGGGAGATGGCTACACCTTC	CASSNTFVRGDGYTF
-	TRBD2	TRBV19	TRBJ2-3	TGTGCCAGTAGTATTGCACGGGAGGGCGCAGATACGCAGTATTTT	CASSIAREGADTQYF
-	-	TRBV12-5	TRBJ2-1	TGTGCTAGTGGTTTGGTCACGAGGGAAAATGAGCAGTTCTTC	CASGLVTRENEQFF
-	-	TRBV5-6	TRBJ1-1	TGTGCCAGCAGCATAGGTATTGAAGCTTTCTTT	CASSIGIEAFF
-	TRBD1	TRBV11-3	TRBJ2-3	TGTGCCAGCAGCTTAGAAGGGACAGGGGGCAGTAGCACAGATACGCAGTATTTT	CASSLEGTGGSSTDTQYF
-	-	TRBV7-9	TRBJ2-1	TGTGCCAGCAGCGGGCCGGGTGGAATGAATGAGCAGTTCTTC	CASSGPGGMNEQFF